This entry describes one T cell receptor (beta chain). This record comes from a study of CD8 T cells in Susac syndrome. RNA totalling about 0.5 to 1 ug underwent reverse transcription with random hexamers. With immunoSEQ multiplex PCR, TCR beta CDR3 was amplified across 54 Vbeta and 13 Jbeta. TCRdb reanalysed the immunoSEQ multiplex PCR reads using MiXCR and keeps one entry per CDR3 protein. This table holds some 120,000 distinct CDR3 sequences, more than 90% found once. Isolation of CD8+ and CD4+ T cells was performed negatively, whereas enrichment of TEMRA cells was done by FACS. Per germline, CDR1 MNHEY and CDR2 SVGAGI. This CDR3 is 18 amino acids long. The V and J ends lost 2 bases and 2 bases, in that order; junction bases with no gene match: 9.

V gene TRBV6-5 combines with J gene TRBJ2-2, with 9 bases identical to TRBD2. The clonotype comes from a human donor in good health. Sequenced: CD4+ T cells from PBMCs. The CDR3 here is CASSYSAGGPVNTGELFF. DNA of the CDR3: TGTGCCAGCAGTTACAGCGCGGGAGGGCCTGTCAACACCGGGGAGCTGTTTTTT.